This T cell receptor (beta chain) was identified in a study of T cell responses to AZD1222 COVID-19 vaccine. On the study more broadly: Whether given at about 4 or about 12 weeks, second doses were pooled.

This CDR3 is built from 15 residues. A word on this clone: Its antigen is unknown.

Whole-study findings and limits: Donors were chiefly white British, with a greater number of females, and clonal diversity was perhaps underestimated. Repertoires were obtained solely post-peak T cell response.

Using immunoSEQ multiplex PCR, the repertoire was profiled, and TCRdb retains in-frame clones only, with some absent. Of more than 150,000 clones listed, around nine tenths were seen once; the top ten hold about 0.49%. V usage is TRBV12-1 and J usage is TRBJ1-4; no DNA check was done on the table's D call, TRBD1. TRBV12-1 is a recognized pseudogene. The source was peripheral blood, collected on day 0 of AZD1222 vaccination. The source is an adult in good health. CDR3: CASSLGDRGFEKLFF. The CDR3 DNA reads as TGTGCCAGCAGCCTGGGGGACAGGGGCTTTGAAAAACTGTTTTTT.